This is a list of T cell receptor beta chains from one sample in a study of blood T cell repertoires in COVID-19. The table came from immunoSEQ multiplex PCR; TCRdb's copy has only in-frame clones and leaves some out. The table includes around 42,000 clones, roughly three quarters detected once. Sequenced input: peripheral blood. The origin of the receptors is a woman aged 80 or over with acute or convalescent COVID-19. CDR3s include the opening cysteine and the closing phenylalanine or tryptophan. The order of the fields is J gene, clone size, D gene, V gene, CDR3 DNA, CDR3 protein. The D gene is left open where the match is weak. Rows give clone size only sometimes, using once, few, many, or a class for an expanded clone.

TRBJ2-1 - TRBD2 TRBV19 TGTGCCAGTAGTGTCTCTAGCGGGAGAACCAATGAGCAGTTCTTC CASSVSSGRTNEQFF
TRBJ2-1 - TRBD2 TRBV7-9 TGTGCCAGCAGCCTACTAGCGGGAGGAGACAATGAGCAGTTCTTC CASSLLAGGDNEQFF
TRBJ1-3 few TRBD1 TRBV5-1 TGCGCCAGCAGCTTGGGGGACAGGGGCCCTTTAACAGGAAACACCATATATTTT CASSLGDRGPLTGNTIYF
TRBJ1-1 once TRBD1 TRBV19 TGTGCCAGTAGTATTCCCGACGGACAGGGGGCGCAGAGGGCCAAAGCTTTCTTT CASSIPDGQGAQRAKAFF
TRBJ1-2 - TRBD1 TRBV2 TGTGCCAGCAGTAAAGGACCGGGACAGGGGGCAGGTGGCTACACCTTC CASSKGPGQGAGGYTF
TRBJ2-5 - - TRBV27 TGTGCCAGCAGTCCTTCGGGACACCCTCAAGAGACCCAGTACTTC CASSPSGHPQETQYF
TRBJ1-4 - - TRBV30 TGTGCCTGGAGTGTAGGGGGAGGGGGGCCGCAGGAAAAACTGTTTTTT CAWSVGGGGPQEKLFF
TRBJ2-2 few TRBD2 TRBV4-1 TGCGCCAGCAGCCAAGGTGGGCTAGCGGGAGCCACCGGGGAGCTGTTTTTT CASSQGGLAGATGELFF
TRBJ1-5 - TRBD1 TRBV19 TGTGCCAGTAGTTGGCAGGGGGTAGCTTATAGCAATCAGCCCCAGCATTTT CASSWQGVAYSNQPQHF
TRBJ2-1 - TRBD2 TRBV6-1 TGTGCCAGCAGTGGCCCCACTAGCGGGAGTCGAAATGAGCAGTTCTTC CASSGPTSGSRNEQFF
TRBJ2-1 - TRBD2 TRBV7-9 TGTGCCAGCAGCGATAGCGGGAGCCACACGAAGAATGAGCAGTTCTTC CASSDSGSHTKNEQFF
TRBJ2-1 - TRBD2 TRBV5-1 TGCGCCAGCAGCTTGTCGGGAGGGCCCTTCAATGAGCAGTTCTTC CASSLSGGPFNEQFF
TRBJ1-2 - TRBD1 TRBV5-4 TGTGCCAGCAGCAACCCCGGGACAGGGTCGAACTATGGCTACACCTTC CASSNPGTGSNYGYTF
TRBJ1-2 - TRBD1 TRBV27 TGTGCCAGCAGTCCGGGGGACAGGCCGGCGGGCTACACCTTC CASSPGDRPAGYTF
TRBJ1-5 few - TRBV19 TGTGCCAGTAGTATAGGATCGGGGAGAACCACGTCCAATCAGCCCCAGCATTTT CASSIGSGRTTSNQPQHF
TRBJ1-5 - - TRBV19 TGTGCCAGTAGTACAGGACAGAGCAATCAGCCCCAGCATTTT CASSTGQSNQPQHF
TRBJ1-1 - TRBD1 TRBV19 TGTGCCAGTAGCTACAGGGGGCAGAAGAACACTGAAGCTTTCTTT CASSYRGQKNTEAFF
TRBJ2-4 once - TRBV7-2 TGTGCCAGCAGCTTATTGCAGGGGACCGGAAGTATAGCCAAAAACATTCAGTACTTC CASSLLQGTGSIAKNIQYF
TRBJ2-1 - - TRBV7-3 TGTGCCAGCAGCTCCTCCCGGGACAATGAGCAGTTCTTC CASSSSRDNEQFF
TRBJ2-7 - - TRBV6-5 TGTGCCAGCAGAGACGCCGGGACTCAACTCAACGAGCAGTACTTC CASRDAGTQLNEQYF
TRBJ2-1 few TRBD1 TRBV10-3 TGTGCCATCAAGGACAGGGAGGTCGATGAGCAGTTCTTC CAIKDREVDEQFF
TRBJ2-2 - TRBD2 TRBV23-1 TGCGCCAGCAGCTGCGGGACTAGCGGGAAATTCGTGGAGCTGTTTTTT CASSCGTSGKFVELFF
TRBJ1-1 once TRBD1 TRBV4-1 TGCGCCAGCAGCCAGACAGGGACAGGGGGCGCCACTGAAGCTTTCTTT CASSQTGTGGATEAFF
TRBJ2-3 - - TRBV4-3 TGCGCCAGCAGCCGGACTAGCACAGATACGCAGTATTTT CASSRTSTDTQYF
TRBJ2-1 - - TRBV6-2/TRBV6-3 TGTGCCAGCAGTTACTGGTTAGGGCAGCCGGAGGTCAATGAGCAGTTCTTC CASSYWLGQPEVNEQFF
TRBJ2-3 once TRBD1 TRBV6-5 TGTGCCAGCAGGGTAACAGGGGCCACAGATACGCAGTATTTT CASRVTGATDTQYF
TRBJ2-7 few - TRBV7-8 TGTGCCAGCAGCTTAGCGCGAGACTCCTCCTACGAGCAGTACTTC CASSLARDSSYEQYF
TRBJ1-1 - - TRBV5-8 TGTGCCAGCAGCTTGGCAGTGATGTTCCCCACTGAAGCTTTCTTT CASSLAVMFPTEAFF
TRBJ1-4 - - TRBV15 TGTGCCACCAGCCGCAGGGGAGAGGGTGAAAAACTGTTTTTT CATSRRGEGEKLFF
TRBJ2-1 - TRBD1 TRBV5-5 TGTGCCAGCAGCCCCGGACAGGGCGGCAATGAGCAGTTCTTC CASSPGQGGNEQFF
TRBJ1-5 - - TRBV11-2 TGTGCCAGCAGCTTAGAGGTAGTTGGGGGGGCTGGCAATCAGCCCCAGCATTTT CASSLEVVGGAGNQPQHF
TRBJ1-2 - - TRBV19 TGTGCCAGTACCAACACCGTTTACTATGGCTACACCTTC CASTNTVYYGYTF
TRBJ2-2 - TRBD1 TRBV5-6 TGTGCCAGCAGCTTGCAGGGGGCCGGGGAGCTGTTTTTT CASSLQGAGELFF
TRBJ1-1 - - TRBV18 TGTGCCAGCTCAGAGGACAGCCTTGAAGCTTTCTTT CASSEDSLEAFF
TRBJ2-7 - TRBD2 TRBV3-1/TRBV3-2 TGTGCCAGCAGCCGATCCGGGACTAGCGGGAGCTACGAGCAGTACTTC CASSRSGTSGSYEQYF
TRBJ2-5 - - TRBV15 TGTGCCACCAGCAGAAACCTAGTGTCAGAGACCCAGTACTTC CATSRNLVSETQYF
TRBJ1-1 - TRBD1 TRBV2 TGTGCCAGCAGCGCCGGGACAGGGGGCCTACAAGCTTTCTTT CASSAGTGGLQAFF
TRBJ1-2 - TRBD1 TRBV4-3 TGCGCCAGCAGCCAGGCTGACAGGGGAACACACTATGGCTACACCTTC CASSQADRGTHYGYTF
TRBJ2-1 - TRBD2 TRBV6-2/TRBV6-3 TGTGCCAGCAGCCGCGGACTAGCGGGAGTGTATGAGCAGTTCTTC CASSRGLAGVYEQFF
TRBJ1-2 - TRBD1 TRBV7-2 TGTGCCAGCAGCCGTGACAGGGGTGTTAACTATGGCTACACCTTC CASSRDRGVNYGYTF
TRBJ1-1 - - TRBV23-1 TGCGCCAGCAGTCCCCAGGGTATAGGGGCCACTGAAGCTTTCTTT CASSPQGIGATEAFF
TRBJ2-3 - TRBD2 TRBV6-2/TRBV6-3 TGTGCCAGCAGTTACGGGGAGGGTTCGAGGACAGATACGCAGTATTTT CASSYGEGSRTDTQYF
TRBJ2-3 - TRBD2 TRBV27 TGTGCCAGCAGTTTATCGGCTAGCGGTACGCAGTATTTT CASSLSASGTQYF
TRBJ2-2 - - TRBV14 TGTGCCAGCCCGCCCGGGGGCGGGGAGCTGTTTTTT CASPPGGGELFF
TRBJ2-5 - - TRBV11-2 TGTGCCAGCACCCGGACAAGAGAGACCCAGTACTTC CASTRTRETQYF
TRBJ2-7 once - TRBV12-1 TGTGCCAGCAGCTCCCCGTACGAGCAGTACTTC CASSSPYEQYF
TRBJ2-2 few TRBD2 TRBV4-1 TGCGCCAGCAGCCAAGATCCGGGCGGGAGCACCGGGGAGCTGTTTTTT CASSQDPGGSTGELFF
TRBJ2-1 - - TRBV25-1 TGTGCCAGCAGTGCAGGACTCAGGAGCTCCTACAATGAGCAGTTCTTC CASSAGLRSSYNEQFF
TRBJ1-1 - - TRBV29-1 TGCAGCGCTCGACAGATGGTCACTGAAGCTTTCTTT CSARQMVTEAFF
TRBJ1-1 few - TRBV2 TGTGCCAGCAGCCAAGCCCGAACAGACACTGAAGCTTTCTTT CASSQARTDTEAFF
TRBJ1-3 - TRBD1 TRBV13 TGTGCCAGCAGCTTAACAGGGGCTGGAAACACCATATATTTT CASSLTGAGNTIYF